The 3 T cell receptor beta chains given below trace back to one sample, sequenced in a study of cytomegalovirus exposure and HLA in healthy donors. PCR was performed using 60 Vbeta and 13 Jbeta primers. TCRdb keeps only in-frame clones here, not all; method: immunoSEQ multiplex PCR. The sample lists 130,000 to 150,000 clones; around 82% were seen once. Material for sequencing was PBMCs. The receptors come from a female donor in good health and CMV-seronegative.

V is TRBV6-5 and J is TRBJ1-1; D might be TRBD1 (5 bases). The germline V and J ends were trimmed by 7 bases and 4 bases, with 16 bases remaining between them. Germline-derived CDR1 and CDR2 are MNHEY and SVGAGI. The CDR3 extends over 14 amino acids. The CDR3 region has the DNA TGTGCCAGCATGGGGCGACGGGGGGGCACTGAAGCTTTCTTT. Its translation: CASMGRRGGTEAFF.

The CDR3 protein is CASSQLGGHYEQYF. Written as DNA, the CDR3 is TGTGCCAGCAGCCAGCTGGGGGGGCACTACGAGCAGTACTTC. V and J are TRBV14 and TRBJ2-7, with D maybe TRBD2 (7 bases). V lost 3 bases, J lost 3 bases, and 12 bases lay in between. Per germline, CDR1 SGHDN and CDR2 FVKESK. The CDR3 contains 14 residues.

The chain links TRBV6-6 to TRBJ2-5; D gene uncertain. CDR3 size: 15 residues. Trimming cost V 5 bases and J 1 base, with 14 bases left between them. Looked up from germline, CDR1 is MNHNY and CDR2 is SVGAGI (reference sequence). The CDR3 nucleotides read TGTGCCAGCAGTAATAAGGCAGGTCCCCAAGAGACCCAGTACTTC. It yields the protein CASSNKAGPQETQYF.